The sample holds many counts of the clone carrying this TCR beta chain. What it binds is unknown. This entry is derived from a study of T-cell reconstitution after alpha-beta-depleted transplantation in children. Unique molecular identifiers were incorporated into the prepared TCRbeta library. TCRdb itself ran the PCR reads through MiXCR, one entry per CDR3 protein. The sample shows hundreds of thousands of distinct CDR3 sequences, about an eighth of them seen only once. Overall study findings and caveats: The study traced high day-60 TCRbeta diversity in some patients to surviving recipient T cells and thymic progenitors. Several hundred expanded graft clones reportedly were the source of alpha-beta T cells about two months after transplant. At one year after transplant, newly produced T cells mostly accounted for T-cell counts and diversity.

Germline lookup yields CDR1 SGHRS and CDR2 YFSETQ. Deletions cut 2 bases from V and 2 bases from J, with 8 bases between. CDR3 length: 13 amino acids. The genes are TRBV5-1 and TRBJ2-7, with a possible D match to TRBD2 (6 bases). This sample comprised PBMCs, obtained before TCRalphabeta/CD19-depleted stem cell transplant. The TCR was taken from a girl aged 2 to 10 with congenital amegakaryocytic thrombocytopenia, due to receive a stem cell transplant. CDR3 DNA sequence: TGCGCCAGCAGCTTAACGGGGGCCTACGAGCAGTACTTC. Protein sequence: CASSLTGAYEQYF. The complete variable domain, with remaining parts taken from reference TRBV5-1 and TRBJ2-7, reads KAGVTQTPRYLIKTRGQQVTLSCSPISGHRSVSWYQQTPGQGLQFLFEYFSETQRNKGNFPGRFSGRQFSNSRSEMNVSTLELGDSALYLCASSLTGAYEQYFGPGTRLTVT.